These 19 T cell receptor beta chains were all obtained from the same sample, sequenced in a study of long-term antiretroviral therapy in people with HIV. The immunoSEQ assay was v3.0, run at survey level. The method was immunoSEQ multiplex PCR; TCRdb's version includes in-frame clones alone and lacks a portion of them. The sample gives 20,000 to 30,000 clones, around 80% of which show up once; 10% is in the top ten. The specimen comprised unsorted PBMCs, sampled 1.2 years after starting antiretroviral therapy. These receptors came from a woman aged 40 to 50 with HIV.

The J gene is TRBJ2-5, the V gene TRBV11-3, with 10 nucleotides matching TRBD2. The CDR3 totals 16 residues. J lost 1 base, V lost 5 bases, and 7 bases had no gene match. CDR1 is SGHNT and CDR2 is YENEEA in the germline V gene. CDR3 residues: CASSQRAGGFQETQYF. The CDR3 DNA reads TGTGCCAGCAGCCAACGAGCGGGGGGGTTCCAAGAGACCCAGTACTTC.

The genes are TRBV5-1 and TRBJ1-3, with a possible D match to TRBD1 (6 bases). CDR3 size: 14 residues. V was clipped by 0 bases and J by 3 bases, with 7 bases between them. CDR1 and CDR2 from the germline V gene are SGHRS and YFSETQ. CDR3 bases: TGCGCCAGCAGCTTGGTACAGGGTGGAAACACCATATATTTT. This codes for CASSLVQGGNTIYF.

V gene TRBV13 combines with J gene TRBJ1-4; 11 bases map to TRBD1. With 3 bases clipped from V and 10 bases from J, the junction kept 7 bases outside the gene matches. Germline V gene sequence: CDR1 PRHDT, CDR2 FYEKMQ (reference sequence). The CDR3 is made up of 15 amino acids. The CDR3 here is CASSFTDRGRGKLFF. In DNA form, the CDR3 reads TGTGCCAGCAGCTTTACGGACAGGGGGCGCGGAAAACTGTTTTTT.

The rearrangement links TRBV9 to TRBJ1-4, with 10 bases lining up with TRBD1. This CDR3 contains 16 residues. Germline V CDR1 and CDR2: SGDLS, YYNGEE. The J segment lost 8 bases and the V segment lost 4 bases, leaving 11 bases of the junction unmatched. CDR3 loop: CASSQPGQGIREKLFF. CDR3 nucleotides: TGTGCCAGCAGCCAACCGGGACAGGGGATAAGGGAAAAACTGTTTTTT.

The V call is TRBV19, the J call TRBJ2-3; weak D call: TRBD1 (6 bases). The V gene's germline CDR1 is LNHDA and CDR2 SQIVND (reference sequence). The V end lost 4 bases, the J end lost 4 bases, and 18 bases lay between the germline ends. CDR3 length equals 16 residues. CDR3 loop: CASSTPLQGAPDTQYF. The CDR3 DNA reads TGTGCCAGTAGTACTCCACTACAGGGAGCTCCAGATACGCAGTATTTT.

This clone was counted between two and nine times. The rearrangement joins TRBV5-8 to TRBJ1-2; 7 bases are a match to TRBD1. CDR1 is SGHTS, CDR2 YDEGEE, per germline. The CDR3 covers 13 residues. With 4 bases clipped from V and 7 bases from J, the junction kept 7 bases outside the gene matches. In DNA, the CDR3 is TGTGCCAGCAGCACAGGGGAAGGAGGTGGCTACACCTTC. Protein product: CASSTGEGGGYTF.

This chain connects TRBV19 to TRBJ1-5; 9 bases match TRBD1. V lost 8 bases to trimming and J lost 3 bases; unmatched junction nucleotides: 5. There are 14 residues in the CDR3. Germline V CDR1 and CDR2: LNHDA, SQIVND (reference sequence). This CDR3 is CASGGQGDNQPQHF. The CDR3, as DNA: TGTGCCAGTGGGGGACAGGGCGACAATCAGCCCCAGCATTTT.

The chain recombines TRBV19 with TRBJ1-5, with D tentatively TRBD1 (6 bases). The CDR3 runs to 15 residues. Germline V gene data show CDR1 as LNHDA and CDR2 as SQIVND (reference sequence). V was shortened by 7 bases and J by 3 bases, with 16 bases between the two germline ends. The CDR3 reads CASTMGQAYNQPQHF. In nucleotides, the CDR3 is TGTGCCAGTACCATGGGACAAGCGTACAATCAGCCCCAGCATTTT.

The CDR3 bases are TGTGCCAGCAGCTTAACAGCCAGCACAGATACGCAGTATTTT. Translation: CASSLTASTDTQYF. The V gene is TRBV11-3, the J gene TRBJ2-3; D unresolved. The CDR3 sequence is 14 residues long. Germline CDR1 is SGHNT and CDR2 is YENEEA. The V and J ends lost 2 bases and 0 bases respectively, with 6 bases between them.

This clone was detected once. This chain uses TRBV30 with TRBJ1-1; 7 bases match TRBD1. After removal of 3 bases from V and 1 base from J, the junction contained 5 bases not matched to a gene. Germline V CDR1 and CDR2: GTSNPN, SVGIG (reference sequence). This CDR3 comprises 14 residues. In DNA form, the CDR3 reads TGTGCCTGGAGCAAACAGGGGAAGAACACTGAAGCTTTCTTT. Translated, it gives CAWSKQGKNTEAFF.

The chain couples TRBV10-3 to TRBJ2-1; tentative D call: TRBD1 (5 bases). CDR1 and CDR2 (germline): ENHRY, SYGVKD. CDR3 size: 13 residues. Trimming shortened V by 4 bases and J by 2 bases, and 6 bases separated the two germline ends. In DNA form, the CDR3 reads TGTGCCATCAGTGCAGGGACCTACAATGAGCAGTTCTTC. Encoded protein: CAISAGTYNEQFF.

This clone showed up just once. The chain carries TRBV11-2 and TRBJ2-7, with D possibly called TRBD1 or TRBD2 (5 bases each). Trimming stripped 8 bases from V and 2 bases from J, with 16 bases between. This CDR3 spans 14 amino acids. CDR1 and CDR2 from the germline V gene are SGHAT and FQNNGV. The DNA of the CDR3 is TGTGCCAGCTCCCCGGGACGGCAAACCTACGAGCAGTACTTC. Translated, it gives CASSPGRQTYEQYF.

As DNA, the CDR3 is TGTGCCAGCAGCGGGGACAGCACCATCTTAGAAGCTTTCTTT. This encodes CASSGDSTILEAFF. The chain links TRBV9 to TRBJ1-1; 7 bases fit TRBD1. The CDR3 is made up of 14 amino acids. After removal of 3 bases from V and 8 bases from J, the junction contained 10 bases not matched to a gene. Looked up from germline, CDR1 is SGDLS and CDR2 is YYNGEE.

The chain joins TRBV19 to TRBJ1-1; TRBD1 is a possible D gene (5 bases). Trimming removed 6 bases at V and 4 bases at J, with 12 bases between. Germline lookup yields CDR1 LNHDA and CDR2 SQIVND (reference sequence). CDR3 length: 13 amino acids. The CDR3 region is CASSPDQGTEAFF. CDR3 bases: TGTGCCAGTAGCCCTGACCAGGGCACTGAAGCTTTCTTT.

This clone turned up a few times. The chain recombines TRBV7-9 with TRBJ2-7, with TRBD1 matching over 7 bases. V lost 1 base, J lost 3 bases, and 3 bases stayed unmatched. The germline V gene encodes CDR1 SEHNR and CDR2 FQNEAQ (reference sequence). This CDR3 has 14 residues. This chain's CDR3 is CASSLEDRSYEQYF. CDR3 nucleotides: TGTGCCAGCAGCTTAGAGGACAGGAGCTACGAGCAGTACTTC.

This clone has more than one count but fewer than ten. The chain recombines TRBV15 with TRBJ1-5; D remains unclear. The CDR3 covers 13 residues. Germline values: CDR1 LNHNV, CDR2 YYDKDF (reference sequence). V lost 0 bases and J 7 bases, leaving 7 bases between the germline ends. CDR3 in amino acids: CATSRDIHQPQHF. The CDR3 DNA sequence: TGTGCCACCAGCAGAGATATTCACCAGCCCCAGCATTTT.

The CDR3 is CASSLIGGQGAEKLFF. DNA of the CDR3: TGCGCCAGCAGCTTGATTGGGGGACAGGGGGCCGAAAAACTGTTTTTT. J is TRBJ1-4 and V is TRBV5-1; 12 bases line up with TRBD1. The trim removed 1 base at V and 8 bases at J, leaving 6 bases unmatched. The length of the CDR3 is 16 residues. Germline values: CDR1 SGHRS, CDR2 YFSETQ.

The chain joins TRBV30 to TRBJ1-1; no reliable D call. Trimming cost V 2 bases and J 7 bases, with 11 bases left between them. CDR1 is GTSNPN and CDR2 is SVGIG in the germline V gene (reference sequence). The CDR3 loop spans 12 amino acids. In nucleotides, the CDR3 is TGTGCCTGGAGTCCAGGCGGGCGTGAAGCTTTCTTT. Protein product: CAWSPGGREAFF. The full variable domain, with the rest looked up from reference TRBV30 and TRBJ1-1, is SQTIHQWPATLVQPVGSPLSLECTVEGTSNPNLYWYRQAAGRGLQLLFYSVGIGQISSEVPQNLSASRPQDRQFILSSKKLLLSDSGFYLCAWSPGGREAFFGQGTRLTVV.

The chain employs TRBV27 and TRBJ1-2; perhaps TRBD1 as D (5 bases). The CDR3 contains 14 residues. Trimming left V 1 base short and J 4 bases short, with 10 bases between. Germline CDR1 reads MNHEY; CDR2 reads SMNVEV (reference sequence). The CDR3 DNA is TGTGCCAGCAGTTTATTCGGGGGAGGCTATGGCTACACCTTC. It specifies CASSLFGGGYGYTF.